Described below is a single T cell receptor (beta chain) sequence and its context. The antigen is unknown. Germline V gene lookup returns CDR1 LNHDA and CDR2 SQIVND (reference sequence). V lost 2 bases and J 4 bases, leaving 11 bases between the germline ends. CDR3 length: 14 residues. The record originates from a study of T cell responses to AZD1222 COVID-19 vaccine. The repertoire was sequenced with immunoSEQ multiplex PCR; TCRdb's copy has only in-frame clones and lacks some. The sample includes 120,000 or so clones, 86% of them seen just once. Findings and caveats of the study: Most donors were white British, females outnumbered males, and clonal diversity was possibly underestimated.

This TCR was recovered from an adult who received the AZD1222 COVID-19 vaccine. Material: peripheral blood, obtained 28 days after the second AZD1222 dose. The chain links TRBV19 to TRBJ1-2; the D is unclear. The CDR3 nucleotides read TGTGCCAGTAGTATATTAGGGCAGATCTATGGCTACACCTTC. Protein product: CASSILGQIYGYTF.